These 22 T cell receptor beta chains came from one sample sequenced in a study of blood T cells in healthy people across ages. Sample-barcoded 5' priming and a J-beta primer mix drove a second PCR of about 7 to 11 cycles. TCRdb processed the 5' RACE reads anew with MiXCR; each CDR3 protein has one entry. The sample records about 1.8 million distinct CDR3 sequences, just under 50% being singletons. The sequenced material came from blood. These receptors came from a woman aged 40 to 50 in good health.

This chain uses TRBV27 with TRBJ1-1, with a possible D match to TRBD1 (6 bases). Germline V lookup: CDR1 MNHEY, CDR2 SMNVEV (reference sequence). V was clipped by 6 bases and J by 1 base, with 12 bases between them. This CDR3 region has 14 residues. The CDR3 DNA is TGTGCCAGCAGGACAGGTCTGCCGAACACTGAAGCTTTCTTT. Its protein is CASRTGLPNTEAFF.

This clonotype has only a few counts. The rearrangement uses TRBV9 and TRBJ2-3; 12 bases map to TRBD2. This CDR3 has 16 residues. J was trimmed by 4 bases and V by 3 bases; bases with no gene match: 6. The germline gives CDR1 SGDLS, CDR2 YYNGEE. CDR3 coding DNA: TGTGCCAGCAGCGCCCGGACTAGCGGGGTTTCAGATACGCAGTATTTT. Amino acid sequence: CASSARTSGVSDTQYF.

The chain employs TRBV7-8 and TRBJ2-1; 13 nucleotides align to TRBD2. The CDR3 loop spans 17 amino acids. The trim removed 1 base at V and 9 bases at J, leaving 9 bases unmatched. Germline CDR1 SGHVS, CDR2 FQNEAQ. The CDR3 bases are TGTGCCAGCAGCTTAGGGGGGACTAGCGGGGCCCTAAGTGAGCAGTTCTTC. Its translation: CASSLGGTSGALSEQFF. The full variable domain, in which reference TRBV7-8 and TRBJ2-1 provide the parts outside the CDR3, is GAGVSQSPRYKVAKRGQDVALRCDPISGHVSLFWYQQALGQGPEFLTYFQNEAQLDKSGLPSDRFFAERPEGSVSTLKIQRTQQEDSAVYLCASSLGGTSGALSEQFFGPGTRLTVL.

CDR3 loop: CASMRFSTDTQYF. For the CDR3, the DNA is TGTGCCAGCATGAGATTTTCGACAGATACGCAGTATTTT. The chain employs TRBV12-3 or TRBV12-4 and TRBJ2-3, with no clear D. The CDR3 has 13 residues. Trimming took 7 bases from V and 3 from J, leaving 11 bases between them.

This chain uses TRBV5-1 with TRBJ1-2, with D tentatively TRBD1 (5 bases). Per the germline V gene, CDR1 is SGHRS and CDR2 is YFSETQ. This CDR3 is built from 15 residues. Between the trimmed V and J ends, which lost 0 bases and 2 bases, there was a span of 11 bases. The CDR3 bases are TGCGCCAGCAGCTTGGCCCCCACAGGCAACTATGGCTACACCTTC. Translation gives CASSLAPTGNYGYTF. The full variable domain, completed using reference TRBV5-1 and TRBJ1-2, is KAGVTQTPRYLIKTRGQQVTLSCSPISGHRSVSWYQQTPGQGLQFLFEYFSETQRNKGNFPGRFSGRQFSNSRSEMNVSTLELGDSALYLCASSLAPTGNYGYTFGSGTRLTVV.

The gene calls are TRBV6-5 and TRBJ2-7, with 8 positions matching TRBD1. The J call may be in error: the DNA end matches TRBJ2-5 better. Germline CDR1 MNHEY, CDR2 SVGAGI. This CDR3 has 13 amino acids. The CDR3 spells CASSDRQGQTQYF. CDR3 in DNA: TGTGCCAGCAGTGACCGACAGGGGCAGACCCAGTACTTC.

The chain combines TRBV28 with TRBJ2-2; D is perhaps TRBD2 (6 bases). V dropped 7 bases and J dropped 4 bases, with 13 bases sitting between them. CDR3 length: 14 residues. Looked up from germline, CDR1 is MDHEN and CDR2 is SYDVKM. The CDR3 region has the DNA TGTGCCAGCACCACCGCCGGGGGCACCGGGGAGCTGTTTTTT. Encoded protein: CASTTAGGTGELFF.

The rearrangement uses TRBV5-1 and TRBJ2-3; TRBD2 matches at 11 bases. Germline V gene data show CDR1 as SGHRS and CDR2 as YFSETQ. V was pared by 3 bases and J by 2 bases, with 8 bases of the junction left unmatched. This CDR3 is built from 17 residues. The CDR3 DNA follows: TGCGCCAGCAGCTGGAGGGCTAGCGGGGGGAACACAGATACGCAGTATTTT. This translates into CASSWRASGGNTDTQYF.

This clonotype was detected ten times or more. The chain is built from TRBV12-3 or TRBV12-4 and TRBJ2-5; D might be TRBD1 or TRBD2, each matching 5 bases. With 6 bases removed from V and 3 bases from J, the gap between germline ends came to 23 bases. The CDR3 extends over 17 amino acids. CDR3 DNA sequence: TGTGCCAGCAGCCAACCCCCGGCCGGGACGGTCAAAGAGACCCAGTACTTC. It yields the protein CASSQPPAGTVKETQYF.

The chain joins TRBV4-3 to TRBJ1-2; 7 nucleotides agree with TRBD1. This CDR3 has 15 residues. Germline lookup yields CDR1 LGHNA and CDR2 YSLEER. V lost 4 bases, J lost 8 bases, and 13 bases stayed unmatched. In DNA, the CDR3 is TGCGCCAGCAGCCCGCCCCTTGGACAGGCAGAGGGCTACACCTTC. Residues: CASSPPLGQAEGYTF.

V gene TRBV5-1 combines with J gene TRBJ2-3, with 7 bases that match TRBD1. CDR1 is SGHRS and CDR2 is YFSETQ in the germline V gene. The CDR3 runs 15 residues. Trimming removed 2 bases from V and 2 bases from J; junction bases left unmatched: 5. CDR3 residues: CASSLTGVNTDTQYF. The CDR3 region has the DNA TGCGCCAGCAGCTTAACAGGGGTAAACACAGATACGCAGTATTTT.

This clonotype was detected a few times. The chain recombines TRBV5-5 with TRBJ2-3, with 11 bases identical to TRBD1. Germline V gene lookup returns CDR1 SGHKS and CDR2 YYEKEE (reference sequence). This CDR3 comprises 15 residues. With 4 bases clipped from V and 3 bases from J, the junction kept 4 bases outside the gene matches. Written as DNA, the CDR3 is TGTGCCAGCAGCGGAGGGACAGGGGGAACAGATACGCAGTATTTT. It is translated as CASSGGTGGTDTQYF.

This clonotype was seen only a few times. This chain links TRBV29-1 with TRBJ1-2; tentatively, D is TRBD1 (6 bases). CDR1 and CDR2 (germline): SQVTM, ANQGSEA. The CDR3 runs to 14 residues. DNA of the CDR3: TGCACCGTCCCCCAACAGGGTATCGAAGGTGGCTACACCTTC. As protein: CTVPQQGIEGGYTF.

This sequence joins TRBV5-1 and TRBJ2-3; 9 bases are a match to TRBD2. V shed 4 bases and J 6 bases; nucleotides not matched to a gene: 9. Germline V gene lookup returns CDR1 SGHRS and CDR2 YFSETQ. The CDR3 loop spans 15 amino acids. CDR3 protein: CASSGGGGATDTQYF. DNA of the CDR3: TGCGCCAGCAGCGGAGGCGGGGGGGCGACGGATACGCAGTATTTT.

The rearrangement uses TRBV13 and TRBJ1-2, with TRBD1 as a possible D gene (6 bases). Germline CDR1 PRHDT, CDR2 FYEKMQ (reference sequence). V was shortened by 3 bases and J by 5 bases, with 16 bases between the two germline ends. This CDR3 has 15 residues. CDR3 amino acids: CASSFRTGLGYGYTF. In DNA, the CDR3 is TGTGCCAGCAGCTTCCGAACAGGGTTGGGGTATGGCTACACCTTC.

Only a few counts were recorded for this clonotype. This chain uses TRBV7-2 with TRBJ2-1; tentatively, D is TRBD2 (6 bases). Germline V lookup: CDR1 SGHTA, CDR2 FQGNSA. The V gene lost 1 base and the J gene lost 7 bases, with 20 bases spanning the gap. The CDR3 totals 17 residues. The CDR3 spells CASSLGISVVGGNEQFF. Written as DNA, the CDR3 is TGTGCCAGCAGCTTAGGTATTAGCGTTGTTGGGGGGAATGAGCAGTTCTTC.

The gene calls are TRBV6-2 or TRBV6-3 and TRBJ1-1; 7 bases are shared with TRBD1. CDR1 and CDR2 (germline): MNHEY, SVGEGT. The trim removed 0 bases at V and 5 bases at J, leaving 12 bases unmatched. The CDR3 covers 17 residues. The CDR3 DNA reads TGTGCCAGCAGTTACTCCGGGACAGCCGCTTATGGGACTGAAGCTTTCTTT. It yields the protein CASSYSGTAAYGTEAFF.

CDR3 bases: TGCAGCGTTGGGTTCGAAGGGGCGCCCCAGCATTTT. This translates into CSVGFEGAPQHF. This chain connects TRBV29-1 to TRBJ1-5, with D possibly being TRBD1 (5 bases). The CDR3 has 12 amino acids. The V gene's germline CDR1 is SQVTM and CDR2 ANQGSEA. The V gene lost 4 bases and the J gene lost 9 bases, with 13 bases spanning the gap.

The chain carries TRBV25-1 and TRBJ2-4; D is undetermined. This CDR3 has 12 amino acids. Trimming removed 3 bases from V and 13 bases from J, with 13 bases in between. The germline CDR1 and CDR2 sequences are MGHDK and SYGVNS. DNA for the CDR3: TGTGCCAGCAGTGACGTTGGGTTAGGGCAGTACTTC. Translated, it gives CASSDVGLGQYF.

This clonotype was recorded a few times. The J gene is TRBJ2-1, the V gene TRBV11-1, with 8 positions matching TRBD1. The length of the CDR3 is 15 residues. V lost 2 bases, J lost 6 bases, and 6 bases stayed unmatched. The V gene's germline CDR1 is SGHAT and CDR2 FQDESV (reference sequence). For the CDR3, the DNA is TGTGCCAGCAGCTTACTGCAGGGGGCAGGCAATGAGCAGTTCTTC. Translated: CASSLLQGAGNEQFF.

The chain carries TRBV7-2 and TRBJ1-2; a possible D gene is TRBD1 (5 bases). Germline CDR1 and CDR2: SGHTA and FQGNSA. The CDR3 has 15 amino acids. The V end was cut by 5 bases, the J end by 7 bases, with 20 bases between. The CDR3 nucleotides are TGTGCCAGCAGCCCAATGAGAAGGCAGGGCTGTGGCTACACCTTC. This encodes CASSPMRRQGCGYTF.

The chain combines TRBV20-1 with TRBJ2-7; the match to TRBD1 covers 9 bases. Germline V CDR1 and CDR2: DFQATT, SNEGSKA (reference sequence). Unmatched junction bases numbered 6, after V lost 5 bases and J lost 1 base. The CDR3 has 14 residues. DNA for the CDR3: TGCAGTGCTGGGGGACAGGGTGGGTCCTACGAGCAGTACTTC. It is translated as CSAGGQGGSYEQYF.